The rows below give T cell receptor beta chains drawn from one sample of a study of lung T cells in sarcoidosis with Löfgren's syndrome. TCRdb redid the calling of the reads with MiXCR, one entry per CDR3 protein. Here the sample spans some 21,000 distinct CDR3 sequences, roughly 23% being singletons. The sequenced sample consisted of CD4+ T cells from bronchoalveolar lavage. Receptor source: a human donor with sarcoidosis (Löfgren's syndrome or another form), or a control subject (not recorded which). Both conserved end residues are part of each CDR3. Rows give clone size only sometimes, using once, few, many, or a class for an expanded clone.

J: TRBJ2-3
V: TRBV5-1
size: -
CDR3: CASSLEGTYSTDTQYF

J: TRBJ1-1
V: TRBV18
size: few
CDR3: CASSPPGGGERTEAFF

J: TRBJ2-5
V: TRBV12-3/TRBV12-4
size: -
CDR3: CASSLRTGRETQYF

J: TRBJ2-1
V: TRBV3-1
size: few
CDR3: CASSLPTSGRAPNEQFF

J: TRBJ2-7
V: TRBV4-3
size: few
CDR3: CASSQARRGYSYEQYF

J: TRBJ2-5
V: TRBV7-3
size: many
CDR3: CASSSGLAGAQETQYF

J: TRBJ1-4
V: TRBV4-3
size: -
CDR3: CASSQDLGRLRGEKLFF

J: TRBJ1-2
V: TRBV20-1
size: medium-sized
CDR3: CSARTDNYGYTF

J: TRBJ2-7
V: TRBV4-1
size: many
CDR3: CASSQNPDSAPYEQYF

J: TRBJ2-1
V: TRBV20-1
size: medium-sized
CDR3: CSARVPSGNLGYNEQFF

J: TRBJ2-1
V: TRBV7-2
size: many
CDR3: CASSLLQISYNEQFF

J: TRBJ2-7
V: TRBV20-1
size: many
CDR3: CSALTGGYEQYF

J: TRBJ2-5
V: TRBV29-1
size: few
CDR3: CSVRERDQETQYF

J: TRBJ1-4
V: TRBV2
size: many
CDR3: CASKTPFAATNEKLFF

J: TRBJ2-3
V: TRBV6-6
size: many
CDR3: CASSYKASGRTDTQYF

J: TRBJ2-5
V: TRBV28
size: medium-sized
CDR3: CASSLAGTSQETQYF

J: TRBJ2-3
V: TRBV20-1
size: many
CDR3: CSALSGSLTDTQYF

J: TRBJ2-1
V: TRBV4-2
size: many
CDR3: CASSQGLREANEQFF

J: TRBJ2-3
V: TRBV2
size: many
CDR3: CASRGTSPDTQYF

J: TRBJ1-1
V: TRBV19
size: few
CDR3: CASTKLTGNTEAFF

J: TRBJ1-5
V: TRBV6-6
size: medium-sized
CDR3: CASSYGRSQPQHF

J: TRBJ2-1
V: TRBV6-1
size: medium-sized
CDR3: CASTSPDRVPFYNEQFF

J: TRBJ2-7
V: TRBV11-2
size: -
CDR3: CASRLVLAGQQHF

J: TRBJ2-4
V: TRBV29-1
size: -
CDR3: CSVGSVLAKNIQYF